The source of this TCR beta chain is a study of response to subunit inactivated influenza vaccine. TCRdb recomputed calls from the RT-PCR reads with MiXCR, one row per CDR3 protein. Of approximately 680,000 distinct CDR3 sequences in the sample, around 16% are singletons; the top ten hold 11%. Broader study findings: With each seasonal influenza vaccination, the authors suggested, few new T cells are recruited.

Only a few counts were recorded for this clonotype. The antigen is undetermined. The CDR3 extends over 16 amino acids. Germline V gene data show CDR1 as SGHRS and CDR2 as YFSETQ. Between the trimmed V and J ends, which lost 0 bases and 6 bases, there was a span of 16 bases. The TCR was taken from a man aged 50-59 years who received an inactivated influenza vaccine. The source was PBMCs from blood, collected about 11 days after vaccination. The chain combines TRBV5-1 with TRBJ2-1; TRBD2 is a possible D gene (5 bases). CDR3 bases: TGCGCCAGCAGCTTGGTTCGGGGTCGAGGTTTCAATGAGCAGTTCTTC. This gives the protein CASSLVRGRGFNEQFF.